The entry below gives a single TCR beta chain sequence along with its context. This CDR3 has 12 amino acids. Germline V gene data show CDR1 as MDHEN and CDR2 as SYDVKM. V was clipped by 9 bases and J by 0 bases; unmatched bases: 1. These data come from a study of cytomegalovirus exposure and HLA in healthy donors. PCR amplification relied on 60 Vbeta primers (plus 13 Jbeta primers). TCRdb keeps only in-frame clones here, not all; method: immunoSEQ multiplex PCR. The sample includes approximately 190,000 clones, roughly 80% of them seen just once. Specimen: PBMCs. This sequence originates from a woman aged 25 to 45 in good health and CMV-seropositive. This chain links TRBV28 with TRBJ2-5, with TRBD1 matching over 7 bases. CDR3 region: CASQGDQETQYF. CDR3 in DNA: TGTGCCAGTCAGGGGGACCAAGAGACCCAGTACTTC.